Shown below are 25 T cell receptor beta chains from a single sample sequenced in a study of a mutant IDH1 vaccine in newly diagnosed glioma. Specified time point: week 11, during vaccination. In every dose of vaccine, 300 ug of mutant IDH1 20-mer peptide was given alongside topical imiquimod. These TCRs are of unknown antigen specificity. Only in-frame clones appear in the TCRdb table, and some are missing; sequencing was by immunoSEQ multiplex PCR. Of 95,000 to 120,000 clones in the sample, under 90% are singletons; the top ten hold 0.6% to 0.7%. Sequenced material: PBMCs, taken from a glioma patient whose treatment included an IDH1 peptide vaccine. These receptor sequences come from a woman aged 50 to 60 with glioma.

This chain connects TRBV29-1 to TRBJ2-7; D unresolved. Trimming shortened V by 4 bases and J by 1 base, and 8 bases separated the two germline ends. The CDR3 is 12 amino acids. Germline CDR1 is SQVTM and CDR2 is ANQGSEA. In nucleotides, the CDR3 is TGCAGCGTTGGCGCGGAATCCTACGAGCAGTACTTC. Protein sequence: CSVGAESYEQYF.

In nucleotides, the CDR3 is TGTGCCAGCCTTAAGGGAGGGGGCACTGAAGCTTTCTTT. Amino acid sequence: CASLKGGGTEAFF. The chain uses TRBV5-4 and TRBJ1-1, with D tentatively TRBD1 (6 bases). This CDR3 contains 13 residues. V was shortened by 7 bases and J by 4 bases, with 14 bases between the two germline ends. Germline V gives CDR1 SGHNT, CDR2 YYREEE (reference sequence). Complete variable domain (other parts from reference TRBV5-4 and TRBJ1-1): ETGVTQSPTHLIKTRGQQVTLRCSSQSGHNTVSWYQQALGQGPQFIFQYYREEENGRGNFPPRFSGLQFPNYSSELNVNALELDDSALYLCASLKGGGTEAFFGQGTRLTVV.

This clone was observed a handful of times. The chain links TRBV6-1 to TRBJ2-5; D is ambiguous. The length of the CDR3 is 12 residues. The V gene lost 4 bases and the J gene lost 4 bases, with 7 bases spanning the gap. Germline CDR1 reads MNHNS; CDR2 reads SASEGT. DNA for the CDR3: TGTGCCAGCAGTGCTCTGGGAGAGACCCAGTACTTC. This encodes CASSALGETQYF.

The gene calls are TRBV28 and TRBJ2-2; D possibly uses TRBD1 or TRBD2 (5 bases each). The CDR3 has 15 amino acids. V was trimmed by 6 bases and J by 3 bases, leaving 14 bases between them. Germline CDR1 MDHEN, CDR2 SYDVKM. The CDR3 is CASRPTAAYTGELFF. The CDR3 DNA reads TGTGCCAGCAGGCCGACAGCGGCATACACCGGGGAGCTGTTTTTT.

The rearrangement uses TRBV5-6 and TRBJ2-3; no clear D. V was pared by 4 bases and J by 4 bases, with 10 bases between. The germline V gene has CDR1 SGHDT and CDR2 YYEEEE. This CDR3 region has 13 residues. The chain's CDR3 is CASSRVGSDTQYF. The CDR3 region has the DNA TGTGCCAGCAGCCGTGTAGGGTCAGATACGCAGTATTTT.

V is TRBV7-3 and J is TRBJ2-5; 12 bases are shared with TRBD2. The length of the CDR3 is 17 residues. CDR1 and CDR2 (germline): SGHTA, FQGTGA. V lost 5 bases to trimming and J lost 4 bases; unmatched junction nucleotides: 11. The CDR3: CASSKGALGLAGETQYF. CDR3 nucleotide sequence: TGTGCCAGCAGCAAGGGAGCTCTGGGACTAGCGGGAGAGACCCAGTACTTC.

The rearrangement uses TRBV6-4 and TRBJ1-1; no firm D call. V shed 6 bases and J shed 1 base, with 6 bases lying between them. Germline V gene data show CDR1 as MRHNA and CDR2 as SNTAGT. The CDR3 is made up of 12 amino acids. CDR3 region: CASRGPNTEAFF. CDR3 nucleotide sequence: TGTGCCAGCAGGGGCCCGAACACTGAAGCTTTCTTT.

The V gene is TRBV28, the J gene TRBJ2-6; D remains unclear. The CDR3 sequence is 14 residues long. V shed 10 bases and J shed 1 base, with 11 bases lying between them. Germline CDR1 and CDR2: MDHEN and SYDVKM. CDR3 DNA sequence: TGTGCCACCCTTGAGGCTTCTGGGGCCAACGTCCTGACTTTC. Encoded protein: CATLEASGANVLTF.

The chain couples TRBV14 to TRBJ2-1; 13 nucleotides agree with TRBD2. This CDR3 is built from 18 residues. The germline CDR1 and CDR2 sequences are SGHDN and FVKESK. Trimming removed 1 base from V and 7 bases from J; junction bases left unmatched: 10. CDR3 protein: CASSQVRRLAGGLNEQFF. The DNA for the CDR3 is TGTGCCAGCAGCCAAGTTCGTAGACTAGCGGGAGGTCTTAATGAGCAGTTCTTC.

The rearrangement joins TRBV5-4 to TRBJ1-2, with 7 nucleotides matching TRBD1. The V gene's germline CDR1 is SGHNT and CDR2 YYREEE (reference sequence). The ends lost 0 bases at V and 8 bases at J; junction bases unmatched: 7. CDR3 length: 14 amino acids. In DNA, the CDR3 is TGTGCCAGCAGCTTGGCGGACAGGTCGGTAGGCTACACCTTC. Translated: CASSLADRSVGYTF.

Concerning this clone itself: This CDR3 is also generated by other DNA sequences in the sample. The chain couples TRBV5-1 to TRBJ2-5, with TRBD1 identical over 11 bases. Looked up from germline, CDR1 is SGHRS and CDR2 is YFSETQ. The CDR3 runs to 14 residues. V dropped 4 bases and J dropped 3; count of bases not matched to a gene: 2. In nucleotides, the CDR3 is TGCGCCAGCAGCATGGGACAGGGGGAAGAGACCCAGTACTTC. Translated: CASSMGQGEETQYF.

V gene TRBV27 combines with J gene TRBJ2-7; D possibly corresponds to TRBD2 (7 bases). Germline loops: CDR1 MNHEY, CDR2 SMNVEV (reference sequence). Trimming cost V 6 bases and J 2 bases, with 11 bases left between them. CDR3 length: 13 residues. CDR3 in amino acids: CASRGGGPYEQYF. The CDR3 region has the DNA TGTGCCAGCAGAGGGGGGGGGCCCTACGAGCAGTACTTC.

A word on this clone: The junction does not match germline at one end; this may be a read error. The chain recombines TRBV7-7 with TRBJ2-7, with a tentative D call TRBD2 (8 bases). The germline CDR1 and CDR2 sequences are SSHAT and FNYEAQ (reference sequence). CDR3 length: 16 amino acids. The CDR3: CASSPPGGTDPYEQYF. The CDR3 DNA reads TGTGCTAGCAGCCCCCCGGGGGGGACAGACCCCTACGAGCAGTACTTC.

V gene TRBV27 combines with J gene TRBJ2-7; 11 nucleotides agree with TRBD2. CDR1 and CDR2 from the germline V gene are MNHEY and SMNVEV (reference sequence). The junction had 4 bases not matched to a gene; V was cut back by 10 bases and J by 2 bases. The CDR3 has 13 amino acids. The DNA of the CDR3 is TGTGCCACTAAACTAGCGGGAGCCTACGAGCAGTACTTC. As protein: CATKLAGAYEQYF.

The gene calls are TRBV14 and TRBJ2-7; TRBD1 matches at 10 bases. V dropped 3 bases and J dropped 7; count of bases not matched to a gene: 3. Germline V gene data show CDR1 as SGHDN and CDR2 as FVKESK. The CDR3 is 13 amino acids. The CDR3 loop reads CASSQTGGGEQYF. DNA of the CDR3: TGTGCCAGCAGCCAGACAGGGGGCGGGGAGCAGTACTTC.

The chain carries TRBV4-1 and TRBJ2-7, with D hard to call. Trimming removed 0 bases from V and 2 bases from J, with 17 bases in between. The CDR3 runs to 17 residues. The germline V gene has CDR1 MGHRA and CDR2 YSYEKL. The CDR3 DNA follows: TGCGCCAGCAGCCAAGATACCAGAAGGACCCGGGCCTACGAGCAGTACTTC. Translated: CASSQDTRRTRAYEQYF.

J is TRBJ2-4 and V is TRBV27, with 7 bases that match TRBD2. The CDR3 is 16 amino acids. V gave up 5 bases and J gave up 9 bases; unmatched junction bases: 16. CDR1 and CDR2 from the germline V gene are MNHEY and SMNVEV (reference sequence). The CDR3, as DNA: TGTGCCAGCAGTCCTCAGACTAGCAGTGGGGCGGGCATTCAGTACTTC. Translated, it gives CASSPQTSSGAGIQYF.

Concerning this clone itself: The sample contains more than one DNA sequence encoding this CDR3. The gene calls are TRBV19 and TRBJ1-5; no definite D call. CDR1 is LNHDA and CDR2 is SQIVND in the germline V gene (reference sequence). The CDR3 has 15 residues. Trimming stripped 3 bases from V and 0 bases from J, with 9 bases between. The CDR3 here is CASSIGTVSNQPQHF. The CDR3 DNA is TGTGCCAGTAGTATCGGCACAGTTAGCAATCAGCCCCAGCATTTT.

The CDR3 DNA reads as TGTGCCAGCCTGGGACAGCCGAACACTGAAGCTTTCTTT. Protein sequence: CASLGQPNTEAFF. The J gene is TRBJ1-1, the V gene TRBV7-3, with 7 bases lining up with TRBD1. CDR3 length: 13 amino acids. V was pared by 8 bases and J by 1 base, with 4 bases of the junction left unmatched. The germline V gene encodes CDR1 SGHTA and CDR2 FQGTGA.

This clone was counted a few times. The chain recombines TRBV7-3 with TRBJ1-4; maybe TRBD1 (6 bases). Germline CDR1 SGHTA, CDR2 FQGTGA. This CDR3 has 13 amino acids. V was shortened by 5 bases and J by 4 bases, with 8 bases between the two germline ends. The CDR3 region is CASSRTVNEKLFF. The DNA of the CDR3 is TGTGCCAGCAGCCGGACAGTTAATGAAAAACTGTTTTTT. The full variable domain, with the rest looked up from reference TRBV7-3 and TRBJ1-4, is GAGVSQTPSNKVTEKGKYVELRCDPISGHTALYWYRQSLGQGPEFLIYFQGTGAADDSGLPNDRFFAVRPEGSVSTLKIQRTERGDSAVYLCASSRTVNEKLFFGSGTQLSVL.

V gene TRBV19 combines with J gene TRBJ2-1; weak D call: TRBD1 (5 bases). CDR1 and CDR2 (germline): LNHDA, SQIVND (reference sequence). Trimming left V 0 bases short and J 0 bases short, with 9 bases between. This CDR3 contains 16 residues. This chain's CDR3 is CASSIEGRYSYNEQFF. The CDR3 DNA reads as TGTGCCAGTAGTATAGAGGGGCGCTACTCCTACAATGAGCAGTTCTTC.

This chain uses TRBV2 with TRBJ2-1; 7 bases agree with TRBD2. CDR1 SNHLY and CDR2 FYNNEI come from the germline V gene. The CDR3 has 15 amino acids. Trimming cost V 7 bases and J 1 base; bases outside gene matches: 7. The CDR3 loop reads CASKPGGPSYNEQFF. CDR3 sequence (DNA): TGTGCCAGCAAACCGGGAGGACCTTCCTACAATGAGCAGTTCTTC.

The chain combines TRBV30 with TRBJ2-7; no reliable D call. This CDR3 comprises 11 residues. The ends were cut back, 3 bases at V and 7 bases at J, with 10 bases in the middle. Germline loops: CDR1 GTSNPN, CDR2 SVGIG (reference sequence). CDR3 nucleotides: TGTGCCTGGAGCGAAACGACAGAGCAGTACTTC. This codes for CAWSETTEQYF. Full variable domain (remainder filled in from reference TRBV30 and TRBJ2-7): SQTIHQWPATLVQPVGSPLSLECTVEGTSNPNLYWYRQAAGRGLQLLFYSVGIGQISSEVPQNLSASRPQDRQFILSSKKLLLSDSGFYLCAWSETTEQYFGPGTRLTVT.

The rearrangement uses TRBV5-6 and TRBJ1-5; a possible D gene is TRBD1 (6 bases). The germline V gene has CDR1 SGHDT and CDR2 YYEEEE. There are 15 residues in the CDR3. The V gene lost 0 bases and the J gene lost 4 bases, with 11 bases spanning the gap. For the CDR3, the DNA is TGTGCCAGCAGCTTGGGGCAGGGGCCAAATCAGCCCCAGCATTTT. It codes for CASSLGQGPNQPQHF.

The chain has TRBV10-3 and TRBJ2-1; 8 bases are a match to TRBD2. The CDR3 is 13 amino acids. The ends lost 2 bases at V and 15 bases at J; junction bases unmatched: 9. Germline-derived CDR1 and CDR2 are ENHRY and SYGVKD. The CDR3 protein is CAISETAGGSPFF. DNA for the CDR3: TGTGCCATCAGTGAGACGGCGGGAGGATCTCCGTTCTTC.